These 8 T cell receptor beta chains were all obtained from the same sample, sequenced in a study of blood T cell repertoires in COVID-19. Clones were read by immunoSEQ multiplex PCR, and TCRdb kept only the in-frame ones, dropping some. Seen here are approximately 60,000 clones, over 65% observed once, and the top ten hold 12% to 15%. Sequenced material: peripheral blood. The receptor source for this set is a man aged 60-69 years with COVID-19, enrolled during active disease.

The CDR3 sequence is CASSLDIDQPQHF. CDR3 DNA: TGTGCCAGCAGCTTAGACATTGATCAGCCCCAGCATTTT. V is TRBV11-2 and J is TRBJ1-5, with D unresolved. Trimming pared 0 bases from V and 5 bases from J, leaving 5 bases between. Germline V CDR1 and CDR2: SGHAT, FQNNGV. CDR3 size: 13 residues.

This chain uses TRBV28 with TRBJ2-5; no definite D call. Germline loops: CDR1 MDHEN, CDR2 SYDVKM. V was shortened by 4 bases and J by 5 bases, with 8 bases between the two germline ends. The CDR3 runs 12 residues. CDR3 nucleotides: TGTGCCAGCAGTTCTAGTAGGGAGACCCAGTACTTC. Residues: CASSSSRETQYF.

This clone has a single count. This chain connects TRBV3-1 (or the pseudogene TRBV3-2) to TRBJ2-2, with 9 bases that match TRBD2. The CDR3 runs 15 residues. Germline V CDR1 and CDR2: LGHDT, YNNKEL (reference sequence). Unmatched junction bases numbered 2, after V lost 4 bases and J lost 2 bases. CDR3 region: CASSRRGGNTGELFF. CDR3 nucleotide sequence: TGTGCCAGCAGCCGGCGGGGGGGAAACACCGGGGAGCTGTTTTTT.

The chain links TRBV19 to TRBJ2-1, with a weak D call TRBD1 (7 bases). CDR1 LNHDA and CDR2 SQIVND come from the germline V gene (reference sequence). V dropped 8 bases and J dropped 9 bases, with 20 bases sitting between them. The length of the CDR3 is 14 residues. The DNA for the CDR3 is TGTGCCAGTGGCTGGAGGGGGCAGTTATTTGAGCAGTTCTTC. The encoded protein is CASGWRGQLFEQFF.

The chain joins TRBV2 to TRBJ2-4; D gene uncertain. The V end was cut by 7 bases, the J end by 8 bases, with 15 bases between. The CDR3 totals 13 residues. Germline CDR1 is SNHLY and CDR2 is FYNNEI. CDR3 sequence (DNA): TGTGCCAGCAATCTGGTGGTAGAGGACATTCAGTACTTC. Its protein product is CASNLVVEDIQYF.

The chain combines TRBV9 with TRBJ2-3, with 8 bases identical to TRBD1. Germline V CDR1 and CDR2: SGDLS, YYNGEE. This CDR3 comprises 12 residues. Unmatched junction bases numbered 1, after V lost 0 bases and J lost 10 bases. CDR3 loop: CASSVEGQAQYF. The CDR3 DNA follows: TGTGCCAGCAGCGTAGAGGGACAGGCGCAGTATTTT.

The chain links TRBV3-1 (or the pseudogene TRBV3-2) to TRBJ2-1; possible D gene TRBD2, 6 bases. Trimming took off 3 bases at V and 0 bases at J, with 9 bases between the two ends. The CDR3 spans 15 residues. Germline CDR1 LGHDT, CDR2 YNNKEL (reference sequence). The CDR3 DNA reads TGTGCCAGCAGCCATAGCGGAGTCTCCTACAATGAGCAGTTCTTC. Amino acid sequence: CASSHSGVSYNEQFF.

The rearrangement uses TRBV5-1 and TRBJ1-2, with 7 bases lining up with TRBD1. Germline V gene data show CDR1 as SGHRS and CDR2 as YFSETQ. The CDR3 is 15 amino acids. V lost 3 bases, J lost 6 bases, and 11 bases stayed unmatched. CDR3 residues: CASSSSTGMRDGYTF. The DNA for the CDR3 is TGCGCCAGCAGCTCTTCGACAGGGATGAGGGATGGCTACACCTTC.